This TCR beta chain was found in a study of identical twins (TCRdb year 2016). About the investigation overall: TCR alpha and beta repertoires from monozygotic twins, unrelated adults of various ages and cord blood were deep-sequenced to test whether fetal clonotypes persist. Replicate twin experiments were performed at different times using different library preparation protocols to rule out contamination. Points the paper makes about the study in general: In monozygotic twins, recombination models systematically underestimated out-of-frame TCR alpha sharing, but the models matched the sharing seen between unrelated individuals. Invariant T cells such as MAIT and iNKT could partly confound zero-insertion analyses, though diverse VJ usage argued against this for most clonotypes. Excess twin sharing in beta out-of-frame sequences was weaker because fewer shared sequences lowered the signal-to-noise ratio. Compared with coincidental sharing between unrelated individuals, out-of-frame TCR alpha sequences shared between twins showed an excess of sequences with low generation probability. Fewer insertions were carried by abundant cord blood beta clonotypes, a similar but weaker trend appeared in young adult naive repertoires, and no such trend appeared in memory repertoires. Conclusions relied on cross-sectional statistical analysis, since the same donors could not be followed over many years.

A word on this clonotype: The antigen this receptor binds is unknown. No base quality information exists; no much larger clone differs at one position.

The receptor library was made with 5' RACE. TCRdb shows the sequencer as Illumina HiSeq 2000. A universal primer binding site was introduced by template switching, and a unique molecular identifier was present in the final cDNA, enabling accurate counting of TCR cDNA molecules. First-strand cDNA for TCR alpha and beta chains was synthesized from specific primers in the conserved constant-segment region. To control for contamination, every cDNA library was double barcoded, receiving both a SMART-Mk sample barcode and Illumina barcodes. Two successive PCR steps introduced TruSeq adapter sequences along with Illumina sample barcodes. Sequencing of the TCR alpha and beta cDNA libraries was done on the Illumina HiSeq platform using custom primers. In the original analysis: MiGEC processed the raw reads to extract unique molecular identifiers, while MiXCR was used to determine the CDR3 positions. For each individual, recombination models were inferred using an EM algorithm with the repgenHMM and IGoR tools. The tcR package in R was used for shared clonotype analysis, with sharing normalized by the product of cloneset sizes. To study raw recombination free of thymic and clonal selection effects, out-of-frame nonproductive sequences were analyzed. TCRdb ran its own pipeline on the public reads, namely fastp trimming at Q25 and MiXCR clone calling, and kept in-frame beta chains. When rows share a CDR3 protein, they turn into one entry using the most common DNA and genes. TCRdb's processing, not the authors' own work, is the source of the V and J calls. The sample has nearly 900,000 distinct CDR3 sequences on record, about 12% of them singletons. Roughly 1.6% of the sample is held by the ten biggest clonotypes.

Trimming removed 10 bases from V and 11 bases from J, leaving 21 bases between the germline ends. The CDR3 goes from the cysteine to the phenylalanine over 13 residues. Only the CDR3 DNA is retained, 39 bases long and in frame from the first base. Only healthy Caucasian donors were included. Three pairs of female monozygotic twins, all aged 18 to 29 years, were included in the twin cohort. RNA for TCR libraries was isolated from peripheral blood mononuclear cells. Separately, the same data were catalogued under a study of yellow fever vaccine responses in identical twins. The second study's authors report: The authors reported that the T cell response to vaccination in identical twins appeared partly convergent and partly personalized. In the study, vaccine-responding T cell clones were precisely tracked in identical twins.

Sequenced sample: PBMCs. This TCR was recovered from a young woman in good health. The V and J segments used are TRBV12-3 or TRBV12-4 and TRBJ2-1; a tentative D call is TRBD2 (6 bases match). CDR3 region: CAIRKNERAQQFF. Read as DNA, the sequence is TGTGCCATCCGAAAGAACGAGCGGGCCCAGCAGTTCTTC.